This TCR beta chain was recovered during a study of blood T cell repertoires in COVID-19. J was trimmed by 5 bases and V by 2 bases; bases with no gene match: 2. The CDR3 length is 13 residues. Germline V gives CDR1 MNHEY, CDR2 SVGAGI. This clone occurred once. Clones were read by immunoSEQ multiplex PCR, and TCRdb kept only the in-frame ones, dropping some. The table lists approximately 290,000 clones, 90% of them singletons, with 1% to 1.3% in the top ten. The rearrangement links TRBV6-5 to TRBJ2-5; 7 bases are shared with TRBD1. This TCR came from a woman aged 30 to 39 who had recovered from COVID-19. The sample consisted of PBMCs or T cells enriched from blood (not recorded which). CDR3 sequence reads: CASSYATGETQYF. The CDR3, as DNA: TGTGCCAGCAGTTACGCGACAGGGGAGACCCAGTACTTC.